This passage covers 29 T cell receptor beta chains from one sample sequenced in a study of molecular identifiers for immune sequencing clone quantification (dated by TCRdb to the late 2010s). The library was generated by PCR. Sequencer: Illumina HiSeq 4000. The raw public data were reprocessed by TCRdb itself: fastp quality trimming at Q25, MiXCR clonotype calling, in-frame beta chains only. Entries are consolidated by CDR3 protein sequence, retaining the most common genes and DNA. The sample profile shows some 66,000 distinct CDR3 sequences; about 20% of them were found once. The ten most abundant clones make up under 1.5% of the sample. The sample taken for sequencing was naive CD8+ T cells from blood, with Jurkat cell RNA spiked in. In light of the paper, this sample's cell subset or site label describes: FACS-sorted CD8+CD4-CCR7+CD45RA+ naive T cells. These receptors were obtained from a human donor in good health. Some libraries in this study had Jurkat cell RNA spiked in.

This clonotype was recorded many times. CDR3 in DNA: TGCAGCGTTGAAGAGGGGATATACGAGCAGTACTTC. As protein: CSVEEGIYEQYF. The chain joins TRBV29-1 to TRBJ2-7, with D unclear. V was clipped by 0 bases and J by 4 bases, with 7 bases between them. Germline assignment: CDR1 SQVTM and CDR2 ANQGSEA. The CDR3 totals 12 residues.

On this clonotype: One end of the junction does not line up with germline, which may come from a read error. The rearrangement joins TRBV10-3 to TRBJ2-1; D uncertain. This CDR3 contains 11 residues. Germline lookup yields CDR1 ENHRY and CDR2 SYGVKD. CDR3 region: CAVSELGEQFF. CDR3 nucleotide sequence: TGTGCCGTCAGTGAGTTGGGTGAGCAGTTCTTC.

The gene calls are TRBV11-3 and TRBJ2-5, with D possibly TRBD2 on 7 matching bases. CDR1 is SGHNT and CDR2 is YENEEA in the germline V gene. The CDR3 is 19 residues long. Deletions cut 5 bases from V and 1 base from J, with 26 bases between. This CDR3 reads CASSNKGVVSSGFQETQYF. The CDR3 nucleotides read TGTGCCAGCAGCAACAAGGGGGTCGTGTCTAGCGGTTTCCAAGAGACCCAGTACTTC.

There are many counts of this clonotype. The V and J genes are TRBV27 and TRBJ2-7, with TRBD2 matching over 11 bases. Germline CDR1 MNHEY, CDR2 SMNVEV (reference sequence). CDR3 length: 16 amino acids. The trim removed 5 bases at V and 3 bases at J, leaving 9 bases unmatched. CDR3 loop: CASSPTLAGGLYEQYF. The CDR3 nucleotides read TGTGCCAGCAGTCCGACCCTAGCGGGAGGCCTCTACGAGCAGTACTTC.

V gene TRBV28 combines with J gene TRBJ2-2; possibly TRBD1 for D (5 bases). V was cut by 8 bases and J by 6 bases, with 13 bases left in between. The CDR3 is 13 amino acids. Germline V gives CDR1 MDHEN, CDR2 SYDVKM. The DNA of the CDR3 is TGTGCCAGCCGAAAGGGGATGGCCGGGGAGCTGTTTTTT. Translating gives CASRKGMAGELFF.

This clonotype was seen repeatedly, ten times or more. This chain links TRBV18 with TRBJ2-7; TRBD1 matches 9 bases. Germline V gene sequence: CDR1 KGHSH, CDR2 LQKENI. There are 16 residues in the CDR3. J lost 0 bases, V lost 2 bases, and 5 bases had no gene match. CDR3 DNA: TGTGCCAGCTCACCATCCGGGACAGGGTACTCCTACGAGCAGTACTTC. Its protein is CASSPSGTGYSYEQYF.

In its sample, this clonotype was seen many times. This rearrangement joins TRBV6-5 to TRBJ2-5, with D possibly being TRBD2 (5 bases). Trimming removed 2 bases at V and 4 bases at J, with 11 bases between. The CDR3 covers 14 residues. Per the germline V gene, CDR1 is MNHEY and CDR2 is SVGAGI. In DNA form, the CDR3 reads TGTGCCAGCAGTTACGAGGGCCTAGGAGAGACCCAGTACTTC. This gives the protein CASSYEGLGETQYF.

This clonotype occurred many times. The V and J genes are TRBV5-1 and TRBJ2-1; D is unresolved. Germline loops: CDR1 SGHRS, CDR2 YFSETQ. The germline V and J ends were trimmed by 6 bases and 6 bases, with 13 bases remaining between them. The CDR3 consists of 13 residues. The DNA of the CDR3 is TGCGCCAGCATCGGAACCTGGAGCAATGAGCAGTTCTTC. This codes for CASIGTWSNEQFF. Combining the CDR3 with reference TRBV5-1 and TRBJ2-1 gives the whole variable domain KAGVTQTPRYLIKTRGQQVTLSCSPISGHRSVSWYQQTPGQGLQFLFEYFSETQRNKGNFPGRFSGRQFSNSRSEMNVSTLELGDSALYLCASIGTWSNEQFFGPGTRLTVL.

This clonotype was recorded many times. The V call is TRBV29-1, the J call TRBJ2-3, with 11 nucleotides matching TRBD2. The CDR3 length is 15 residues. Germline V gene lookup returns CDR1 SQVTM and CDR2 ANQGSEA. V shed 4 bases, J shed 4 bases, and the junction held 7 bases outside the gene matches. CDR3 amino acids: CSVVIAGGVSDTQYF. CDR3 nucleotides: TGCAGCGTTGTTATAGCGGGAGGGGTATCAGATACGCAGTATTTT.

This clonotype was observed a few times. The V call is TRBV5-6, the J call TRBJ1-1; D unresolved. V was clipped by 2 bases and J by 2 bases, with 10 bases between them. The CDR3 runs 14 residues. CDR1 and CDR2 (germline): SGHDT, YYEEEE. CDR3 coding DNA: TGTGCCAGCAGCTTTAGTCCAGATAACACTGAAGCTTTCTTT. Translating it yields CASSFSPDNTEAFF. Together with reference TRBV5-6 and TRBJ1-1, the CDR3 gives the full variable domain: DAGVTQSPTHLIKTRGQQVTLRCSPKSGHDTVSWYQQALGQGPQFIFQYYEEEERQRGNFPDRFSGHQFPNYSSELNVNALLLGDSALYLCASSFSPDNTEAFFGQGTRLTVV.

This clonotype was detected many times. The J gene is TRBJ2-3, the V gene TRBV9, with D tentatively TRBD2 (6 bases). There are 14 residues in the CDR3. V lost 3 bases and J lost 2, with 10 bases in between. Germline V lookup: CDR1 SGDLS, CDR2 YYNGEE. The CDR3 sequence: CASSDGSFTDTQYF. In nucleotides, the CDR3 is TGTGCCAGCAGCGACGGGAGTTTCACAGATACGCAGTATTTT.

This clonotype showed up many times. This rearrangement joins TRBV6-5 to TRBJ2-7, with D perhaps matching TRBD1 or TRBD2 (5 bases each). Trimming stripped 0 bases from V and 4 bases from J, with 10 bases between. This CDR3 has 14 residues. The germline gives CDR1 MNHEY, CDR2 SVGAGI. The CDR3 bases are TGTGCCAGCAGTTACTCAGGGGAGTTTTACGAGCAGTACTTC. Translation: CASSYSGEFYEQYF.

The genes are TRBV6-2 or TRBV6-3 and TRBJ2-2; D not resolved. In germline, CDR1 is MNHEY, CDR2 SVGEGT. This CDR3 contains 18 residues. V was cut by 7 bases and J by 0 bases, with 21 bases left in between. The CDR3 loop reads CASTRPWWAATNTGELFF. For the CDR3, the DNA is TGTGCCAGCACCCGACCTTGGTGGGCAGCCACGAACACCGGGGAGCTGTTTTTT.

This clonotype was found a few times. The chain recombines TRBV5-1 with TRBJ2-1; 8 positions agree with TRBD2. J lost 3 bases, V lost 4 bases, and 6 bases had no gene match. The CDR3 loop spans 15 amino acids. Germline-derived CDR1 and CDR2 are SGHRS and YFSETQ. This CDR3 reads CASSPSGRLYNEQFF. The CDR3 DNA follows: TGCGCCAGCAGCCCGAGCGGGAGACTCTACAATGAGCAGTTCTTC.

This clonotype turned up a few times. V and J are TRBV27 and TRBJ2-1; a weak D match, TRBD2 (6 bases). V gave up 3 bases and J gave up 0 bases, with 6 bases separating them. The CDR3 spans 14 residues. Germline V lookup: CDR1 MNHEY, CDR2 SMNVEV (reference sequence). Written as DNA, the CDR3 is TGTGCCAGCAGTTTCGGGGGCTCCTACAATGAGCAGTTCTTC. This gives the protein CASSFGGSYNEQFF.

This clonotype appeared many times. In DNA form, the CDR3 reads TGTGCCTGGAGCGGGAGCGGGAGCGTCTACGAGCAGTACTTC. Residues: CAWSGSGSVYEQYF. The chain has TRBV30 and TRBJ2-7; TRBD2 matches 8 bases. Unmatched junction bases numbered 7, after V lost 3 bases and J lost 3 bases. The CDR3 is 14 residues long. Germline CDR1 reads GTSNPN; CDR2 reads SVGIG (reference sequence).

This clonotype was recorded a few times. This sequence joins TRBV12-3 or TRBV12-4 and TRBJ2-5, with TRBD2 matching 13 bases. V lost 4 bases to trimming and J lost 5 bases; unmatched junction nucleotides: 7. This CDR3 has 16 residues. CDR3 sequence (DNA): TGTGCCAGCAGTTCGGTACTAGCGGGAGGGCCTGAGACCCAGTACTTC. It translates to CASSSVLAGGPETQYF.

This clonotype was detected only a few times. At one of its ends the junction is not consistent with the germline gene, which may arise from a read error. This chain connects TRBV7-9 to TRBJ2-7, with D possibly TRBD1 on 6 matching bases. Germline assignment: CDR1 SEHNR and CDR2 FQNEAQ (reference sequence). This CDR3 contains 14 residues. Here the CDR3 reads CASNLGGPEYEQYF. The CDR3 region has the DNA TGTGCCAGCAACTTAGGGGGACCTGAATACGAGCAGTACTTC.

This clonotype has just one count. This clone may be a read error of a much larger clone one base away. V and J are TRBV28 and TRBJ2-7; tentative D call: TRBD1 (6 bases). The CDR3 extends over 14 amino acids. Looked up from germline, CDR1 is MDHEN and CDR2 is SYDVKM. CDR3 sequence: CASSSTGKDYERYF. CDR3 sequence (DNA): TGTGCCAGCAGTTCAACAGGGAAAGATTACGAGCGGTACTTC.

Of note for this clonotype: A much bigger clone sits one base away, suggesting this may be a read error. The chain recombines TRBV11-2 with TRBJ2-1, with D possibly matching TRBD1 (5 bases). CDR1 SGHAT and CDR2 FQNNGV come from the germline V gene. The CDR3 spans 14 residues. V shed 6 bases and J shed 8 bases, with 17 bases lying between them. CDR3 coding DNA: TGTGCCAGCAGGGCCCCGGCAGGGTTCGATGAGCAGTTCTTC. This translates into CASRAPAGFDEQFF.

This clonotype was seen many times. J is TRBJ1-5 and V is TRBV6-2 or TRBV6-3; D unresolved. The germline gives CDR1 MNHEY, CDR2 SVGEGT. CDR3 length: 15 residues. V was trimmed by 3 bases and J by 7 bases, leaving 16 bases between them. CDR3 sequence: CASSYTSSGPQPQHF. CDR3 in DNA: TGTGCCAGCAGTTATACTTCCTCGGGTCCGCAGCCCCAGCATTTT.

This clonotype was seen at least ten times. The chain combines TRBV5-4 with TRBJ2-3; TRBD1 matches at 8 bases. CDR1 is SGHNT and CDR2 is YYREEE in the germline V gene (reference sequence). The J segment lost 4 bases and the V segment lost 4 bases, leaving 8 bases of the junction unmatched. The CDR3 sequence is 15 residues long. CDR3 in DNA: TGTGCCAGCAGCCAAGAGGACAGGGAGCCAGATACGCAGTATTTT. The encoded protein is CASSQEDREPDTQYF.

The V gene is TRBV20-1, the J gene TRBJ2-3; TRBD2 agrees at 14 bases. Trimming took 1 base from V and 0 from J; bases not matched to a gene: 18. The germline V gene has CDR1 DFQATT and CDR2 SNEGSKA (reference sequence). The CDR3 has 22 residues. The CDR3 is CSARGEVGMTSGRATSTDTQYF. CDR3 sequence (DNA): TGCAGTGCTAGAGGAGAGGTGGGAATGACTAGCGGGAGGGCCACTAGCACAGATACGCAGTATTTT.

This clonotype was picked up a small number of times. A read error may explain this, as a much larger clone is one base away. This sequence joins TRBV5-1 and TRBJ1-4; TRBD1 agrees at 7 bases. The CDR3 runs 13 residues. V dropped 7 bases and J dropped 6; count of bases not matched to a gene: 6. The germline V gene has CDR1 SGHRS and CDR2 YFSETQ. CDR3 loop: CASGTVSDEKLFF. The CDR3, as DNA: TGCGCCAGCGGGACAGTAAGTGATGAAAAACTGTTTTTT. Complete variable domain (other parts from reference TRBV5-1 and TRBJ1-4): KAGVTQTPRYLIKTRGQQVTLSCSPISGHRSVSWYQQTPGQGLQFLFEYFSETQRNKGNFPGRFSGRQFSNSRSEMNVSTLELGDSALYLCASGTVSDEKLFFGSGTQLSVL.

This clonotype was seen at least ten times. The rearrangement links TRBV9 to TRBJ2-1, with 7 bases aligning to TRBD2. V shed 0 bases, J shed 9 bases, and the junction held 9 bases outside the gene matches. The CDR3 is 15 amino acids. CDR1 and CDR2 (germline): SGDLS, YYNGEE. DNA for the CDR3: TGTGCCAGCAGCGTAGGTGATAGCGGGTGGCCTGAGCAGTTCTTC. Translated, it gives CASSVGDSGWPEQFF.

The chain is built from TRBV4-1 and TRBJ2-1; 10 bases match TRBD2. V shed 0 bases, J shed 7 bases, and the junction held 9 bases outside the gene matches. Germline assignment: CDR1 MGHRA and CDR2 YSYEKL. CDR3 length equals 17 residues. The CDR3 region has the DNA TGCGCCAGCAGCCAAGAGCCCCCTAGCGGGAGCGATAATGAGCAGTTCTTC. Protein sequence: CASSQEPPSGSDNEQFF.

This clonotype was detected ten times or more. The CDR3 coding sequence is TGCGCCAGCAGCCAAGTTGGACTAGAAAGCACAGATACGCAGTATTTT. Translation gives CASSQVGLESTDTQYF. The rearrangement joins TRBV4-1 to TRBJ2-3, with 7 bases fitting TRBD2. This CDR3 has 16 amino acids. Germline values: CDR1 MGHRA, CDR2 YSYEKL. The V and J ends lost 1 base and 0 bases, in that order; junction bases with no gene match: 4.

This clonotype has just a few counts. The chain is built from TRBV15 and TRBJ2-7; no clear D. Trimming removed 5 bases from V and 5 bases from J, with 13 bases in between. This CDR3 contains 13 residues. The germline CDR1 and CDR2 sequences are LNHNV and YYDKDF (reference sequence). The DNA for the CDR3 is TGTGCCACCAGCGGGGATAGATTTCACGAGCAGTACTTC. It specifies CATSGDRFHEQYF.

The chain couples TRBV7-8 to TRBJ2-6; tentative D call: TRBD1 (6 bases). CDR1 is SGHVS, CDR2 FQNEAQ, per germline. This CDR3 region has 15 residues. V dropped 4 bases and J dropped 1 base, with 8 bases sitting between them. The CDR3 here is CASSSRGSGANVLTF. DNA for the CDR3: TGTGCCAGCAGCTCCAGGGGATCTGGGGCCAACGTCCTGACTTTC.